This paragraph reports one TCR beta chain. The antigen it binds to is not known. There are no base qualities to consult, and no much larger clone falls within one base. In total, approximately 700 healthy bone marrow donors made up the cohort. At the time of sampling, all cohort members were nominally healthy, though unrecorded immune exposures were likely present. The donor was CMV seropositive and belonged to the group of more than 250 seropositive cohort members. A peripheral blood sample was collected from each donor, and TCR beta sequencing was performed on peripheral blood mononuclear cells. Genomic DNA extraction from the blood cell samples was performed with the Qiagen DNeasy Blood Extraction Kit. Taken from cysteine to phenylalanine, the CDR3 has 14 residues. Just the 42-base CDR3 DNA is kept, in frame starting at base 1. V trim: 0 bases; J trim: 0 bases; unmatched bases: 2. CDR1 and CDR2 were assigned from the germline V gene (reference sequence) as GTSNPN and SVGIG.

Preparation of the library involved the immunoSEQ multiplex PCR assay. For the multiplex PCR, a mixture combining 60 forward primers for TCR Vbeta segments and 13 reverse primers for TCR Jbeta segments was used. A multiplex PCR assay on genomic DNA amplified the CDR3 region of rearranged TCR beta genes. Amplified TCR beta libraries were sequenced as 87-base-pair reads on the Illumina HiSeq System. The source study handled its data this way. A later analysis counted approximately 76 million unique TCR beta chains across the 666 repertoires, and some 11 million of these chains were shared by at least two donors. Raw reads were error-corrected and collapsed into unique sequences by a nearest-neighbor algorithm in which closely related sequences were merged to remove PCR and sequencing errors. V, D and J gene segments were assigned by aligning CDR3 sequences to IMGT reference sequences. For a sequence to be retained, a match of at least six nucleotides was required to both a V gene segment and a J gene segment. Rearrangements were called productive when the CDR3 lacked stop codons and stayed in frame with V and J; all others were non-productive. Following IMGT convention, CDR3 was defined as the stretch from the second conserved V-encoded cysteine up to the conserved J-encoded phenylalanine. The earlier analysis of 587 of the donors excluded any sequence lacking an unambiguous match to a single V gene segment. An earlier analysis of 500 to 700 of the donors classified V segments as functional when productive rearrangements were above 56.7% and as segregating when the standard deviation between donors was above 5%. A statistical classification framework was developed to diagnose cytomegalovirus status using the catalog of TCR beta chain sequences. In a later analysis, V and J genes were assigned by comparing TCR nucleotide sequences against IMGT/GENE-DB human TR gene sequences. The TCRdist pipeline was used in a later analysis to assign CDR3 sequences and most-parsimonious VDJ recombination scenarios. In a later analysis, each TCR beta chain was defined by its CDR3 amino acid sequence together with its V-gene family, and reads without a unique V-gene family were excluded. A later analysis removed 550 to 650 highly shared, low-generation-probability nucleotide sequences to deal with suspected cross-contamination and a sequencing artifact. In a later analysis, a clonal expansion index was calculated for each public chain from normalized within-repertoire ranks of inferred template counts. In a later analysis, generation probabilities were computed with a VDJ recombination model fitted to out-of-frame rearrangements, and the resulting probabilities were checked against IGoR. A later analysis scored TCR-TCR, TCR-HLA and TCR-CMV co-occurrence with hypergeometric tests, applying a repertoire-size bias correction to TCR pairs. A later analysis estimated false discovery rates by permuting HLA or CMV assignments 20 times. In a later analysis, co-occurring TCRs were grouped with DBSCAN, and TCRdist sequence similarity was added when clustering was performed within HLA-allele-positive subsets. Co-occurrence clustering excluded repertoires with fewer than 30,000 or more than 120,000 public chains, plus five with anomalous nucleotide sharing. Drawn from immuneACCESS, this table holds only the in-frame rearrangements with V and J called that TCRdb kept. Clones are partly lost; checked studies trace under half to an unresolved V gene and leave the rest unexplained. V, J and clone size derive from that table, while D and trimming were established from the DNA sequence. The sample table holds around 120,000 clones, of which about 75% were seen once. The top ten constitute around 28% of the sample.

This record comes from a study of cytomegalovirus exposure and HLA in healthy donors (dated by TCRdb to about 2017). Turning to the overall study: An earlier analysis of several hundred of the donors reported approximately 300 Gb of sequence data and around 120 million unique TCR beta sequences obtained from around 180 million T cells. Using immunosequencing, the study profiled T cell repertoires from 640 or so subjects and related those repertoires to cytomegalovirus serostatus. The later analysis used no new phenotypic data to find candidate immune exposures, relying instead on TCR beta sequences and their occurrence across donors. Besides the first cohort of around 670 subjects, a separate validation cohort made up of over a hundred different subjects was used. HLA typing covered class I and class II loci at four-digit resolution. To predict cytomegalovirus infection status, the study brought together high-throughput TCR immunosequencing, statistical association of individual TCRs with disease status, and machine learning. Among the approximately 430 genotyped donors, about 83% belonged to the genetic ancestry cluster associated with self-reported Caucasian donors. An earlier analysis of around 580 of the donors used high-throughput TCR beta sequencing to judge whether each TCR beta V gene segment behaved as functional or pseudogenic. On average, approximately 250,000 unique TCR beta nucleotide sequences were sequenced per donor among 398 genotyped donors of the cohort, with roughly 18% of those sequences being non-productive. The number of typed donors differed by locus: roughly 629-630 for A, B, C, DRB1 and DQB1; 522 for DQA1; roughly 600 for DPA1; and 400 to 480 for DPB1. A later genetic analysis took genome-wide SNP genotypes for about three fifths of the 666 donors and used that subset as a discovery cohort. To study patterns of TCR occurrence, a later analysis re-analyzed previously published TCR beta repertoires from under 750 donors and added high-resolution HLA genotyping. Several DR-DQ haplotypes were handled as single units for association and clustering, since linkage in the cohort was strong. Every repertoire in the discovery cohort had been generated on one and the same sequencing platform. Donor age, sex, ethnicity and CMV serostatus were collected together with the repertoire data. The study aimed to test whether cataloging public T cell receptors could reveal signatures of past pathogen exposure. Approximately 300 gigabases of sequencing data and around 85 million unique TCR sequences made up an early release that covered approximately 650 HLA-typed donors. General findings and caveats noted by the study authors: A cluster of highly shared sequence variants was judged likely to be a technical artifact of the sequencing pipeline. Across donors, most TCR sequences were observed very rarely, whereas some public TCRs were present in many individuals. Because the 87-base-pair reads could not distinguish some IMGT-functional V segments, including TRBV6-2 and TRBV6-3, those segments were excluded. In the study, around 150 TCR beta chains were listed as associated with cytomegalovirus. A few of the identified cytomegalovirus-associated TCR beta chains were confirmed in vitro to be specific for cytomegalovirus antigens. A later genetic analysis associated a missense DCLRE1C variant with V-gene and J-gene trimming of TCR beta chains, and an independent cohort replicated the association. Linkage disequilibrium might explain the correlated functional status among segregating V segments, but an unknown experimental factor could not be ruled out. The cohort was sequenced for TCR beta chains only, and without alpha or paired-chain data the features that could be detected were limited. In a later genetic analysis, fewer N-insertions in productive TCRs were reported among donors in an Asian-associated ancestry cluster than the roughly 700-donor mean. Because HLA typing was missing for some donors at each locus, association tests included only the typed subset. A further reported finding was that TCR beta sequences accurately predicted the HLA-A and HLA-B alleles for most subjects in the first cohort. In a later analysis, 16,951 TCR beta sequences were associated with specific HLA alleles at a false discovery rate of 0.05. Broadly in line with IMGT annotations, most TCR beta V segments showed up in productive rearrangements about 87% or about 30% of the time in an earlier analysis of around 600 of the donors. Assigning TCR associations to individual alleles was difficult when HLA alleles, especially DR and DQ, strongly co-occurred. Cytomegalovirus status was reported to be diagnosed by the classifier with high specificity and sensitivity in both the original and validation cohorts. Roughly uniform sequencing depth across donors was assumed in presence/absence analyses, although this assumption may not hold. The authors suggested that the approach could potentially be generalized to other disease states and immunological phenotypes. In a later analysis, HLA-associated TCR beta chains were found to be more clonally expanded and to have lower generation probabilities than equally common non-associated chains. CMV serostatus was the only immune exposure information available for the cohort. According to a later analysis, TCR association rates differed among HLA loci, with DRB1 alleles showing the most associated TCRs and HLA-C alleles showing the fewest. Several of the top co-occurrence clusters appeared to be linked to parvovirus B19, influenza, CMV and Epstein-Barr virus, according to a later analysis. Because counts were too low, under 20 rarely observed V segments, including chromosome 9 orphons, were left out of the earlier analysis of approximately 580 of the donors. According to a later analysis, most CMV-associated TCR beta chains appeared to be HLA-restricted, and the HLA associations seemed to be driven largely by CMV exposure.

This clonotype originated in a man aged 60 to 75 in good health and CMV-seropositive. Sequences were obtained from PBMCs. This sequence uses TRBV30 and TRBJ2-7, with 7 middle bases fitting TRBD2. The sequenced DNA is TGTGCCTGGAGTGTCGGGGGGAGCTCCTACGAGCAGTACTTC. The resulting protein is CAWSVGGSSYEQYF. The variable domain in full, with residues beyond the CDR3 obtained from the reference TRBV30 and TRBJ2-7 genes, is SQTIHQWPATLVQPVGSPLSLECTVEGTSNPNLYWYRQAAGRGLQLLFYSVGIGQISSEVPQNLSASRPQDRQFILSSKKLLLSDSGFYLCAWSVGGSSYEQYFGPGTRLTVT.